What follows is one T cell receptor beta chain and its context. The antigen remains undetermined. The PCR had 60 Vbeta and 13 Jbeta primers. Data came from immunoSEQ multiplex PCR; TCRdb stores just in-frame clones and leaves some out. The sample lists around 200,000 clones, about 75% occurring once. The sample originates from a study of cytomegalovirus exposure and HLA in healthy donors. This CDR3 contains 20 residues. With 4 bases clipped from V and 5 bases from J, the junction kept 22 bases outside the gene matches. Germline CDR1 is SGHDN and CDR2 is FVKESK. Overall study findings and caveats: An analysis done earlier found most TCR beta V segments productive about 87% or about 30% of the time. Roughly even sequencing depth across donors was the assumption behind the presence/absence analyses. From TCR beta sequences, most subjects' HLA-A and HLA-B alleles were reportedly predicted accurately. Later, an analysis showed that TCR beta chains associated with HLA were more clonally expanded than others that were equally common.

The V and J genes are TRBV14 and TRBJ2-1; 8 positions match TRBD1. The origin of this receptor is a male donor in good health and CMV-seronegative. Sequencing input: PBMCs. The CDR3 region is CASSPRQGSKKDSPDNEQFF. CDR3 DNA sequence: TGTGCCAGCAGCCCCCGACAGGGGTCGAAAAAGGACTCGCCTGACAATGAGCAGTTCTTC.